The rows below give T cell receptor beta chains drawn from one sample of a study of blood T cell repertoires in COVID-19. Here immunoSEQ multiplex PCR was the method, and the copy in TCRdb shows in-frame clones only, minus some. The repertoire holds roughly 140,000 clones, over 75% seen once, with 3% to 4.5% in the top ten. The sequencing input was PBMCs or T cells enriched from blood (not recorded which). These receptors were collected from a man in his fifties in a cohort exposed to, infected with or recovered from COVID-19 (not recorded which). Each CDR3 is given with its conserved first and last residue. D genes are given only for firm matches. Clone size is not always given. Where it is, it says once, few, many or a class for expanded clones.

J,size,V,D,DNA,CDR3
TRBJ2-3,NA,TRBV19,NA,TGTGCCAGTAGTATAGGCGGCAGGGATACAGATACGCAGTATTTT,CASSIGGRDTDTQYF
TRBJ2-3,NA,TRBV7-9,TRBD2,TGTGCCAGCAGCTTAGCGCAAGGCGGGGGGGCCACAGATACGCAGTATTTT,CASSLAQGGGATDTQYF
TRBJ1-2,NA,TRBV29-1,TRBD1,TGCAGCGTTTCAGGGGGAAGAGGCTACACCTTC,CSVSGGRGYTF
TRBJ1-5,NA,TRBV5-8,NA,TGTGCCAGCAGCTTCAGTGATCAGCCCCAGCATTTT,CASSFSDQPQHF
TRBJ2-1,NA,TRBV3-1/TRBV3-2,NA,TGTGCCAGCAGCCGAAGGAGCAGTTCCTACAATGAGCAGTTCTTC,CASSRRSSSYNEQFF
TRBJ2-1,NA,TRBV27,TRBD2,TGTGCCAGCAGTTTAAGCGGGGCACACAATGAGCAGTTCTTC,CASSLSGAHNEQFF
TRBJ2-3,NA,TRBV4-3,NA,TGCGCCAGCAGCCGCGCGGGGGCAGGAGATACGCAGTATTTT,CASSRAGAGDTQYF
TRBJ1-1,NA,TRBV4-3,NA,TGCGCCAGCAGCCAATATAGACAGCCAAACACTGAAGCTTTCTTT,CASSQYRQPNTEAFF
TRBJ1-5,NA,TRBV10-3,NA,TGTGCCATCAGTCCGGGACATCAAGCCCAGCCCCAGCATTTT,CAISPGHQAQPQHF
TRBJ2-3,NA,TRBV5-1,TRBD2,TGCGCCAGCAGGTCCGGACTAGCGGGAACTGATACGCAGTATTTT,CASRSGLAGTDTQYF
TRBJ2-7,NA,TRBV7-7,TRBD1,TGTGCCAGCAGCCCCGGGACAGGGAACTACGAGCAGTACTTC,CASSPGTGNYEQYF
TRBJ2-2,NA,TRBV29-1,NA,TGCAGCGTTGGAAGGGGGTGGGCTACCGGGGAGCTGTTTTTT,CSVGRGWATGELFF
TRBJ2-1,NA,TRBV7-3,TRBD2,TGTGCCAGCAGCTTCCTAGCGGGAGGGGGCAATGAGCAGTTCTTC,CASSFLAGGGNEQFF
TRBJ1-5,once,TRBV5-6,NA,TGTGCCAGCAGTCTTTACGGGGAACAGCCCCAGCATTTT,CASSLYGEQPQHF
TRBJ1-6,few,TRBV6-5,NA,TGTGCCAGCAGCCTGACTGGGAATTCACCCCTCCACTTT,CASSLTGNSPLHF
TRBJ2-1,NA,TRBV6-5,NA,TGTGCCAGCAGCACGAGCGGGTACTACAATGAGCAGTTCTTC,CASSTSGYYNEQFF
TRBJ2-7,NA,TRBV7-6,TRBD1,TGTGCCAGCAGCTTAGGAGACGGGACAGGACCCTACGAGCAGTACTTC,CASSLGDGTGPYEQYF
TRBJ1-3,NA,TRBV6-5,NA,TGTGCCTCCTCTATGAGCTCTGGAAACACCATATATTTT,CASSMSSGNTIYF
TRBJ1-4,NA,TRBV3-1/TRBV3-2,TRBD1,TGTGCCAGCAGTCCTAACCCGGGACAGGGGTATGAAAAACTGTTTTTT,CASSPNPGQGYEKLFF
TRBJ2-3,NA,TRBV7-3,NA,TGTGCCAGCAGCCTCTCCCGCGGCTTTGGAGATACGCAGTATTTT,CASSLSRGFGDTQYF
TRBJ2-3,NA,TRBV24-1,TRBD2,TGTGCCACCAGTGATTCGCGCCGGGGGGTCACAGATACGCAGTATTTT,CATSDSRRGVTDTQYF
TRBJ2-5,NA,TRBV4-1,TRBD2,TGCGCCAGCAGCCGAAGCGGGGGCTACCAAGAGACCCAGTACTTC,CASSRSGGYQETQYF
TRBJ2-3,once,TRBV5-5,NA,TGTGCCAGCAGCTTTAGCGGAGGAGGCGCAGATACGCAGTATTTT,CASSFSGGGADTQYF
TRBJ2-3,NA,TRBV5-1,TRBD2,TGCGCCAGCAGCTTGGACGCTAGCGGGGGGCGATATACGCAGTATTTT,CASSLDASGGRYTQYF
TRBJ2-2,NA,TRBV5-1,TRBD2,TGCGCCAGCAGCTCGACTAGCGGGGGGCCCTCGAACACCGGGGAGCTGTTTTTT,CASSSTSGGPSNTGELFF
TRBJ2-1,NA,TRBV29-1,NA,TGCAGCGTTCTTACAGGGTCGGGTTTGTCGCAGTTCTTC,CSVLTGSGLSQFF
TRBJ2-7,NA,TRBV11-2,NA,TGTGCCAGCAGCTTTCAGGGCAGCTCCTACGAGCAGTACTTC,CASSFQGSSYEQYF
TRBJ2-5,NA,TRBV6-5,NA,TGTGCCAGCAGTTTGGGGCCGGGAGCTGGCCAAGAGACCCAGTACTTC,CASSLGPGAGQETQYF
TRBJ1-2,once,TRBV12-3/TRBV12-4,NA,TGTGCCAGCACCCTTGGAGTCTATGGCTACACCTTC,CASTLGVYGYTF
TRBJ2-7,NA,TRBV6-5,TRBD2,TGTGCCAGCAGTTACTCTGGGACTAGCTCCTACGAGCAGTACTTC,CASSYSGTSSYEQYF
TRBJ2-5,NA,TRBV25-1,NA,TGTGCCAGCAGTGAATTAATAAATGGGGCTTGGCAAGAGACCCAGTACTTC,CASSELINGAWQETQYF
TRBJ1-1,NA,TRBV11-3,NA,TGTGCCAGCAGCTTATACGGTGACACTGAAGCTTTCTTT,CASSLYGDTEAFF
TRBJ2-2,once,TRBV30,TRBD2,TGTGCCTGGAGCTCGGGAGGTTTCACCGGGGAGCTGTTTTTT,CAWSSGGFTGELFF
TRBJ2-7,NA,TRBV6-2/TRBV6-3,TRBD1,TGTGCCAGCAGCCGAGGACAGGAGCTGTACTTC,CASSRGQELYF
TRBJ1-2,NA,TRBV2,TRBD1,TGTGCCACGCTGACAGGGGCGGCTAACTATGGCTACACCTTC,CATLTGAANYGYTF
TRBJ2-2,NA,TRBV7-3,NA,TGTGCCAGCAGCCCCCCAGGGGTGCCCGGGGAGCTGTTTTTT,CASSPPGVPGELFF
TRBJ2-7,NA,TRBV19,NA,TGTGCCAGTAGTATTCTAGCGAATCGGGGCTACGAGCAGTACTTC,CASSILANRGYEQYF
TRBJ1-2,NA,TRBV6-5,TRBD1,TGTGCCAGCAGTTACGGGACAGGGGTCTATGGCTACACCTTC,CASSYGTGVYGYTF
TRBJ1-2,NA,TRBV20-1,NA,TGCAGTGCTAGGAACAGCTATGGCTACACCTTC,CSARNSYGYTF
TRBJ1-1,NA,TRBV19,NA,TGTGCCAGTAGTATCCGCAGTTCGAACACTGAAGCTTTCTTT,CASSIRSSNTEAFF
TRBJ1-4,NA,TRBV14,TRBD1,TGTGCCAGCAGCCAAGATGGGACAGCCCCCGGGAGACTGTTTTTT,CASSQDGTAPGRLFF
TRBJ2-1,NA,TRBV3-1/TRBV3-2,TRBD2,TGTGCCAGCAGCCAAGATCGGGCTAGCGGGAGCCTTTACAATGAGCAGTTCTTC,CASSQDRASGSLYNEQFF
TRBJ2-5,NA,TRBV9,TRBD2,TGTGCCAGCAGCGTAGCGGGGGGGCAAGAGACCCAGTACTTC,CASSVAGGQETQYF
TRBJ2-2,few,TRBV9,NA,TGTGCCAGCAGCGTAGGGGGGGACACCGGGGAGCTGTTTTTT,CASSVGGDTGELFF
TRBJ1-6,NA,TRBV3-1/TRBV3-2,TRBD1,TGTGCCAGCAGCCAGCCCCGGACAGGGGGCGCTTATAATTCACCCCTCCACTTT,CASSQPRTGGAYNSPLHF